The clone carrying this T cell receptor beta chain was counted between two and nine times. The data were obtained in a study of blood T cells in healthy people across ages. With V trimmed by 2 bases and J by 0 bases, 9 bases remained unmatched. Germline values: CDR1 GTSNPN, CDR2 SVGIG (reference sequence). This CDR3 is 17 amino acids long. With a J-beta primer mix and a sample-barcoded 5' primer, a second PCR ran about 7 to 11 cycles. With 12 random nucleotides, a template-switch adaptor tagged each individual cDNA molecule. One entry per CDR3 protein results from TCRdb running MiXCR on the 5' RACE reads. Among around 800,000 distinct CDR3 sequences, roughly 25% were seen once, and the ten largest hold around 2.9%. This same sample was also taken into another study, of T cells of mothers and their children. That work contributes: Samples were obtained from a few healthy Caucasian mothers and their six children. Mothers yielded over 8 million CDR3 reads, children some 3 million each.

The chain recombines TRBV30 with TRBJ2-7, with TRBD2 matching 11 bases. The clonotype was recovered from a boy younger than 18 in good health. The sample consisted of blood. CDR3 coding DNA: TGTGCCTGGAGTCTGAGAAGACTAGCGGGGAGCTCCTACGAGCAGTACTTC. Amino acids: CAWSLRRLAGSSYEQYF.